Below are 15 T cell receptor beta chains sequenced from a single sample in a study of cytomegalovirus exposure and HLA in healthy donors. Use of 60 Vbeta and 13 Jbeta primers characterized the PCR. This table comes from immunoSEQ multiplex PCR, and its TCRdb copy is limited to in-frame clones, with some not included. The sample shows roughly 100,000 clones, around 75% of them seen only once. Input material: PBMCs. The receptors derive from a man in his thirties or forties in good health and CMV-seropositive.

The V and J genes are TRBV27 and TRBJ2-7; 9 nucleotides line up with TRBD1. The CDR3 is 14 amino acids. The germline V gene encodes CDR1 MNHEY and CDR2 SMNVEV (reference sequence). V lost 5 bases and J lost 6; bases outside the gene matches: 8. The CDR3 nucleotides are TGTGCCAGCAGTAGGGACAGGGCAGCGGGCGAGCAGTACTTC. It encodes CASSRDRAAGEQYF.

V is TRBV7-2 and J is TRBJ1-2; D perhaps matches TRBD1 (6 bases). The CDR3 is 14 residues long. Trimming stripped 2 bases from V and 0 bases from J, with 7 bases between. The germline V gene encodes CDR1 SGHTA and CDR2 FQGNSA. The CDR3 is CASSLTGTNYGYTF. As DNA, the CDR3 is TGTGCCAGCAGCTTAACAGGGACTAACTATGGCTACACCTTC.

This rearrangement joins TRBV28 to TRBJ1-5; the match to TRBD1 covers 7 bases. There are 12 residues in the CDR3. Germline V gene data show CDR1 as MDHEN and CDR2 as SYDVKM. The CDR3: CTTGDPNQPQHF. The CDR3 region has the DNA TGTACCACAGGGGACCCAAATCAGCCCCAGCATTTT. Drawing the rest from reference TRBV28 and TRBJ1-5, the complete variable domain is DVKVTQSSRYLVKRTGEKVFLECVQDMDHENMFWYRQDPGLGLRLIYFSYDVKMKEKGDIPEGYSVSREKKERFSLILESASTNQTSMYLCTTGDPNQPQHFGDGTRLSIL.

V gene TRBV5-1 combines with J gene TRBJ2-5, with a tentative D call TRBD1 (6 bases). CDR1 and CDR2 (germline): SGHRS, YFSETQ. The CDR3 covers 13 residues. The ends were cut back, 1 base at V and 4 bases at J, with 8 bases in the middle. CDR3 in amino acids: CASSLRGGETQYF. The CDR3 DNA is TGCGCCAGCAGCTTGAGAGGGGGAGAGACCCAGTACTTC.

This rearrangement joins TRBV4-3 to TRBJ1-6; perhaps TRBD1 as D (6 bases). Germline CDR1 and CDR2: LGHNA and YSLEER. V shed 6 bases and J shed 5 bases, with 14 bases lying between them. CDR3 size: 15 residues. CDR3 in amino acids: CASRPTDSNNSPLHF. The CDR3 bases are TGCGCCAGCAGACCAACGGACAGCAATAATTCACCCCTCCACTTT.

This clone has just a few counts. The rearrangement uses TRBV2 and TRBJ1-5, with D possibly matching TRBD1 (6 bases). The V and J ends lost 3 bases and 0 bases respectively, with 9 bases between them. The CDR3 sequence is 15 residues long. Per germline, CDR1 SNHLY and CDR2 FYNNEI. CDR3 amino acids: CASSEGQDSNQPQHF. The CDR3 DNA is TGTGCCAGCAGTGAGGGACAAGATAGCAATCAGCCCCAGCATTTT.

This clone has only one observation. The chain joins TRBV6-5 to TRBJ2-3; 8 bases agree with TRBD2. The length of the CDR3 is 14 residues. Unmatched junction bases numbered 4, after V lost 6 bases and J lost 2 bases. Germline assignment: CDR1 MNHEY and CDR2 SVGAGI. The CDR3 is CASRRSGVTDTQYF. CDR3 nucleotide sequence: TGTGCCAGCAGGCGTAGCGGGGTCACAGATACGCAGTATTTT.

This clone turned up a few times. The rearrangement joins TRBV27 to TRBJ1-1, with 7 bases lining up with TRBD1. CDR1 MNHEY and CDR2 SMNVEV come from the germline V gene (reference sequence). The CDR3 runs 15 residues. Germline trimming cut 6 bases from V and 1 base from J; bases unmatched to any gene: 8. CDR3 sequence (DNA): TGTGCCAGCAGCCGGAGGGGGCTACGGAACACTGAAGCTTTCTTT. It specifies CASSRRGLRNTEAFF.

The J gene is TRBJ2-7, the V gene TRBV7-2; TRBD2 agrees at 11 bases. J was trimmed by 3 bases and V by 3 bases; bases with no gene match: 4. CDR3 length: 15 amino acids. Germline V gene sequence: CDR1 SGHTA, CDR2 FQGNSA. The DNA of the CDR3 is TGTGCCAGCAGCTTTAGCGGGGGGGGGAGCTACGAGCAGTACTTC. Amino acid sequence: CASSFSGGGSYEQYF.

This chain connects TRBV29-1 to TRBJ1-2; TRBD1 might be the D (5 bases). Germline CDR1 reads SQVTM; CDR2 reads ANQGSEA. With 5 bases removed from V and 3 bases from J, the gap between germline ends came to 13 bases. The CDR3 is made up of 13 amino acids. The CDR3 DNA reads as TGCAGCGTTAGTCCCTCGGGGGACTATGGCTACACCTTC. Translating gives CSVSPSGDYGYTF.

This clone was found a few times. This CDR3 is CASLGRGEAFF. Here the CDR3 DNA reads TGTGCCAGCCTGGGTCGCGGTGAAGCTTTCTTT. The chain carries TRBV27 and TRBJ1-1; D is unclear. CDR1 and CDR2 from the germline V gene are MNHEY and SMNVEV (reference sequence). The V gene lost 8 bases and the J gene lost 7 bases, with 11 bases spanning the gap. The CDR3 is made up of 11 amino acids.

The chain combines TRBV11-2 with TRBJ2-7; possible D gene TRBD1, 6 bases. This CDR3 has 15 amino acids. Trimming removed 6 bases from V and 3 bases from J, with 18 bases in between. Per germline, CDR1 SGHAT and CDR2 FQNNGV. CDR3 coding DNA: TGTGCCAGCAGTTCACCTCGGGGACACAACTACGAGCAGTACTTC. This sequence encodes CASSSPRGHNYEQYF.

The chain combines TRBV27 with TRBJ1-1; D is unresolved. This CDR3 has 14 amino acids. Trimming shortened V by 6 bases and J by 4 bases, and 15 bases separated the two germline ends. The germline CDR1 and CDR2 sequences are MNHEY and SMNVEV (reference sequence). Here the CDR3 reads CASSQRSGGTEAFF. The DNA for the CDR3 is TGTGCCAGCAGCCAGCGGAGCGGCGGCACTGAAGCTTTCTTT.

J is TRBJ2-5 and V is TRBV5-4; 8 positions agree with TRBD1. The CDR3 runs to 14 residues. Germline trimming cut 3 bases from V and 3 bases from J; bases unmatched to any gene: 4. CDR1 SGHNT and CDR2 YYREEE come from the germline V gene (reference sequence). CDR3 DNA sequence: TGTGCCAGCAGCTCACCGGGACAGGAAGAGACCCAGTACTTC. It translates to CASSSPGQEETQYF.

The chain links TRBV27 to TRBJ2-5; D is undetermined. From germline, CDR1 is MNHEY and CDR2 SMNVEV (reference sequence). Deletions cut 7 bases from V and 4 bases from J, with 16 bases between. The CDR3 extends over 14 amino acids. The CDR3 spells CASKKGWPGETQYF. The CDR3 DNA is TGTGCCAGCAAAAAAGGTTGGCCAGGAGAGACCCAGTACTTC.